One and the same sample provided the 23 T cell receptor beta chains below, sequenced in a study of shared clonotypes between healthy human individuals. The protocol was immunoSEQ multiplex PCR, while the TCRdb copy is restricted to in-frame clones and leaves out a portion. This table holds over a million clones, approximately 78% found once. Sequencing input: memory CD4+ T cells from PBMCs. Documented subset: CD45RA-negative fraction. These receptors originate from a man aged 18 to 29 in good health. Some clones in this sample may be carry-over from other donors' samples.

Note on this clone: Additional DNA sequences in this sample encode the identical CDR3. The chain joins TRBV18 to TRBJ2-1, with D unresolved. V dropped 6 bases and J dropped 4 bases, with 10 bases sitting between them. The CDR3 loop spans 13 amino acids. CDR1 KGHSH and CDR2 LQKENI come from the germline V gene. CDR3 DNA: TGTGCCAGCTCTCCGCCAGGATACAATGAGCAGTTCTTC. This translates into CASSPPGYNEQFF.

This clone was picked up one time. The V gene is TRBV5-1, the J gene TRBJ2-5; D ambiguous. V was cut by 2 bases and J by 5 bases, with 7 bases left in between. Germline V gives CDR1 SGHRS, CDR2 YFSETQ. This CDR3 is built from 12 residues. The DNA of the CDR3 is TGCGCCAGCAGCTTCTTTGGGGAGACCCAGTACTTC. Translating it yields CASSFFGETQYF. The whole variable domain, remainder taken from reference TRBV5-1 and TRBJ2-5, is KAGVTQTPRYLIKTRGQQVTLSCSPISGHRSVSWYQQTPGQGLQFLFEYFSETQRNKGNFPGRFSGRQFSNSRSEMNVSTLELGDSALYLCASSFFGETQYFGPGTRLLVL.

The chain carries TRBV9 and TRBJ2-1, with D perhaps matching TRBD1 or TRBD2 (5 bases each). This CDR3 contains 13 residues. The V end lost 0 bases, the J end lost 8 bases, and 9 bases lay between the germline ends. In germline, CDR1 is SGDLS, CDR2 YYNGEE. In DNA, the CDR3 is TGTGCCAGCAGCGTAGGTCGGGGCGATGAGCAGTTCTTC. Amino acids: CASSVGRGDEQFF.

V is TRBV28 and J is TRBJ1-2, with D possibly TRBD1 on 6 matching bases. This CDR3 comprises 14 residues. The germline V gene has CDR1 MDHEN and CDR2 SYDVKM. The ends were cut back, 5 bases at V and 7 bases at J, with 17 bases in the middle. As DNA, the CDR3 is TGTGCCAGCAGTCCGGCAGGGACAACTGGTGGCTACACCTTC. Translation gives CASSPAGTTGGYTF.

The chain links TRBV7-2 to TRBJ1-5; D is unresolved. The CDR3 spans 12 residues. The germline gives CDR1 SGHTA, CDR2 FQGNSA. Trimming left V 8 bases short and J 7 bases short, with 12 bases between. The CDR3 coding sequence is TGTGCCAGCGCCGGGGAGGGACAGCCCCAGCATTTT. This codes for CASAGEGQPQHF.

V is TRBV11-2 and J is TRBJ2-2; 9 positions match TRBD2. The germline CDR1 and CDR2 sequences are SGHAT and FQNNGV. This CDR3 has 16 amino acids. With 3 bases clipped from V and 0 bases from J, the junction kept 2 bases outside the gene matches. In nucleotides, the CDR3 is TGTGCCAGCAGCTTGCTAGCGGGAACGAACACCGGGGAGCTGTTTTTT. Amino acid sequence: CASSLLAGTNTGELFF.

A few counts support this clone. The V and J genes are TRBV11-2 and TRBJ2-1; 10 nucleotides line up with TRBD2. The germline gives CDR1 SGHAT, CDR2 FQNNGV. V lost 4 bases and J lost 2; bases outside the gene matches: 8. The CDR3 is 17 amino acids. CDR3 in DNA: TGTGCCAGCAGCTATAGAAGCGGGAGGGTGGCCTACAATGAGCAGTTCTTC. This encodes CASSYRSGRVAYNEQFF.

The J gene is TRBJ2-3, the V gene TRBV11-3; D could derive from TRBD1 or TRBD2 (5 bases each). CDR1 is SGHNT, CDR2 YENEEA, per germline. This CDR3 has 16 amino acids. V was shortened by 4 bases and J by 1 base, with 15 bases between the two germline ends. The CDR3 is CASSSGASVGTDTQYF. The CDR3 DNA sequence: TGTGCCAGCAGCTCCGGGGCTTCCGTCGGCACAGATACGCAGTATTTT.

The V and J genes are TRBV19 and TRBJ1-2; D gene unclear. The germline V gene has CDR1 LNHDA and CDR2 SQIVND (reference sequence). The CDR3 runs 13 residues. Trimming shortened V by 4 bases and J by 3 bases, and 9 bases separated the two germline ends. The CDR3 nucleotides read TGTGCCAGTAGTACCGAGGGAGACTATGGCTACACCTTC. Amino acids: CASSTEGDYGYTF.

V is TRBV7-2 and J is TRBJ2-7; D call uncertain. This CDR3 region has 11 residues. V gave up 5 bases and J gave up 4 bases, with 6 bases separating them. Per germline, CDR1 SGHTA and CDR2 FQGNSA. The CDR3 DNA sequence: TGTGCCAGCAGCCATCAATACGAGCAGTACTTC. Translating gives CASSHQYEQYF.

The rearrangement joins TRBV7-3 to TRBJ2-2; tentatively, D is TRBD1 (6 bases). Trimming shortened V by 3 bases and J by 1 base, and 6 bases separated the two germline ends. The CDR3 is made up of 14 amino acids. In germline, CDR1 is SGHTA, CDR2 FQGTGA. DNA for the CDR3: TGTGCCAGCAGCTTCAGGGGGAACACCGGGGAGCTGTTTTTT. Amino acid sequence: CASSFRGNTGELFF. The full variable domain, with the rest looked up from reference TRBV7-3 and TRBJ2-2, is GAGVSQTPSNKVTEKGKYVELRCDPISGHTALYWYRQSLGQGPEFLIYFQGTGAADDSGLPNDRFFAVRPEGSVSTLKIQRTERGDSAVYLCASSFRGNTGELFFGEGSRLTVL.

The chain uses TRBV11-2 and TRBJ2-7; perhaps TRBD2 as D (5 bases). CDR1 is SGHAT and CDR2 is FQNNGV in the germline V gene. Trimming cost V 5 bases and J 3 bases, with 14 bases left between them. CDR3 length: 14 residues. As DNA, the CDR3 is TGTGCCAGCAGCCCCCTTCCGGACTTCTACGAGCAGTACTTC. It specifies CASSPLPDFYEQYF.

CDR3 residues: CASSVVLRTEAFF. CDR3 DNA sequence: TGTGCCAGCAGTGTAGTACTGAGAACTGAAGCTTTCTTT. The rearrangement uses TRBV6-1 and TRBJ1-1; unclear D gene. Germline V gene data show CDR1 as MNHNS and CDR2 as SASEGT. The V gene lost 4 bases and the J gene lost 5 bases, with 11 bases spanning the gap. The CDR3 is made up of 13 amino acids.

V is TRBV6-4 and J is TRBJ2-1; 15 bases fit TRBD2. The V gene's germline CDR1 is MRHNA and CDR2 SNTAGT. V trimming: 6 bases; J trimming: 13 bases; junction bases outside the gene matches: 13. The CDR3 runs 16 residues. The CDR3 DNA sequence: TGTGCCAGCAGCGAACTGACGGGACTAGCGGGAGGTCCCCAGTTCTTC. Amino acids: CASSELTGLAGGPQFF.

V is TRBV4-2 and J is TRBJ2-2, with TRBD2 identical over 7 bases. The germline gives CDR1 LGHNA, CDR2 YNFKEQ. The CDR3 spans 18 residues. The V segment lost 0 bases and the J segment 0 bases; nucleotides outside the gene matches: 7. CDR3 DNA sequence: TGTGCCAGCAGCCAAGATTTGCCTAGCGGTCCGAACACCGGGGAGCTGTTTTTT. It encodes CASSQDLPSGPNTGELFF.

V and J are TRBV7-7 and TRBJ2-5; no clear D. This CDR3 has 15 amino acids. Trimming stripped 4 bases from V and 3 bases from J, with 15 bases between. CDR1 SSHAT and CDR2 FNYEAQ come from the germline V gene (reference sequence). The CDR3 here is CASSSTLMTKETQYF. CDR3 coding DNA: TGTGCCAGCAGCTCGACCCTTATGACCAAAGAGACCCAGTACTTC.

The chain links TRBV6-6 to TRBJ1-4; 7 bases fit TRBD1. The trim removed 8 bases at V and 3 bases at J, leaving 3 bases unmatched. The CDR3 contains 13 residues. CDR1 is MNHNY, CDR2 SVGAGI, per germline (reference sequence). CDR3 residues: CASGDRPNEKLFF. DNA for the CDR3: TGTGCCAGCGGGGACAGACCTAATGAAAAACTGTTTTTT.

The chain has TRBV15 and TRBJ1-2; D might be TRBD1 (6 bases). The CDR3 consists of 18 residues. Looked up from germline, CDR1 is LNHNV and CDR2 is YYDKDF (reference sequence). With 2 bases removed from V and 7 bases from J, the gap between germline ends came to 26 bases. The DNA of the CDR3 is TGTGCCACCAGCAGATCCCCTCCGCGACAGGAGGGCCCGCGTGGCTACACCTTC. Translation gives CATSRSPPRQEGPRGYTF.

The chain combines TRBV28 with TRBJ2-5, with D possibly being TRBD2 (7 bases). CDR3 length: 17 amino acids. Trimming cost V 2 bases and J 4 bases, with 20 bases left between them. CDR1 MDHEN and CDR2 SYDVKM come from the germline V gene. The CDR3: CASSLAQTGRVGETQYF. The CDR3 coding sequence is TGTGCCAGCAGTTTAGCACAAACAGGGAGGGTTGGAGAGACCCAGTACTTC.

The DNA for the CDR3 is TGTGCCAGCAGCACGACAGAGACTACAGATACGCAGTATTTT. Its translation: CASSTTETTDTQYF. The chain carries TRBV7-9 and TRBJ2-3; D is perhaps TRBD1 (5 bases). Deletions cut 5 bases from V and 3 bases from J, with 12 bases between. Germline-derived CDR1 and CDR2 are SEHNR and FQNEAQ (reference sequence). CDR3 length: 14 amino acids.

The chain couples TRBV5-1 to TRBJ2-1; possibly TRBD2 for D (6 bases). Germline CDR1 SGHRS, CDR2 YFSETQ. This CDR3 contains 17 residues. V shed 1 base and J shed 7 bases, with 21 bases lying between them. CDR3 sequence (DNA): TGCGCCAGCAGCTTGTCTGTGGGGGGAGAAGGGTTAAATGAGCAGTTCTTC. Translated, it gives CASSLSVGGEGLNEQFF.

The V call is TRBV7-9, the J call TRBJ1-3, with D unclear. V lost 2 bases and J lost 0, with 11 bases in between. The CDR3 contains 16 residues. The germline V gene encodes CDR1 SEHNR and CDR2 FQNEAQ (reference sequence). In nucleotides, the CDR3 is TGTGCCAGCAGCTTAAGGCTCGGGTACTCTGGAAACACCATATATTTT. It specifies CASSLRLGYSGNTIYF.

Of note for this clone: Other DNA sequences in this sample translate to the same CDR3. The gene calls are TRBV7-3 and TRBJ2-2; D is tentatively TRBD1 or TRBD2 (5 bases each). The V gene's germline CDR1 is SGHTA and CDR2 FQGTGA. The germline V and J ends were trimmed by 5 bases and 4 bases, with 11 bases remaining between them. The CDR3 contains 14 residues. For the CDR3, the DNA is TGTGCCAGCAGCCCTGGGACGTTCACCGGGGAGCTGTTTTTT. Translation gives CASSPGTFTGELFF.